Listed below are T cell receptor beta chains from one sample, sequenced in a study of identical twins. TCRdb used MiXCR to reprocess the 5' RACE reads, holding one entry per CDR3 protein. The sample lists 300,000 or so distinct CDR3 sequences, roughly 9.7% occurring once. The sample was also reused in another study, on yellow fever vaccine responses in identical twins.

Sequencing used CD8+ T cells sorted from blood. These receptors were taken from a young woman in good health. Both conserved end residues are part of each CDR3. D genes are given only for firm matches. A row's size may be missing; if present it is once, few, many or a size class.

j_call v_call clone_size d_call cdr3_aa cdr3_nt
TRBJ2-7 TRBV4-3 few TRBD1 CASSQGLDRGKLYEQYF TGCGCCAGCAGCCAAGGACTAGACAGGGGGAAGTTGTACGAGCAGTACTTC
TRBJ2-5 TRBV29-1 few - CSVETTDKETQYF TGCAGCGTTGAAACCACGGATAAAGAGACCCAGTACTTC
TRBJ2-7 TRBV3-1 many TRBD2 CASSQPMGRGFYEQYF TGTGCCAGCAGCCAACCGATGGGGCGGGGGTTCTACGAGCAGTACTTC
TRBJ1-5 TRBV4-3 many - CASSQVAGHLQPQHF TGCGCCAGCAGCCAAGTGGCGGGACACCTTCAGCCCCAGCATTTT
TRBJ2-5 TRBV28 few - CASSLSAAQAQETQYF TGTGCCAGCAGTTTAAGCGCGGCGCAGGCGCAAGAGACCCAGTACTTC
TRBJ1-2 TRBV27 few - CASSGIGRTEGYTF TGTGCCAGCAGTGGAATAGGACGGACTGAGGGCTACACCTTC
TRBJ2-7 TRBV10-3 few - CAISEPGVGLYEQYF TGTGCCATCAGTGAGCCGGGTGTAGGCCTATACGAGCAGTACTTC
TRBJ2-7 TRBV4-3 few - CASSQDSTVSYEQYF TGCGCCAGCAGCCAAGATTCGACAGTCTCCTACGAGCAGTACTTC
TRBJ1-4 TRBV5-1 few - CASSWTANEKLFF TGCGCCAGCAGCTGGACAGCTAATGAAAAACTGTTTTTT
TRBJ2-1 TRBV7-6 - TRBD2 CASSPHGAGAYNEQFF TGTGCCAGCAGCCCTCACGGCGCGGGGGCCTACAATGAGCAGTTCTTC
TRBJ2-1 TRBV4-1 few TRBD1 CASSQMRTGRLNEQFF TGCGCCAGCAGCCAGATGAGGACAGGGCGCCTCAATGAGCAGTTCTTC
TRBJ1-5 TRBV5-6 - - CASSIGGQPQHF TGTGCCAGCAGCATAGGGGGTCAGCCCCAGCATTTT